This TCR beta chain is from a study of cytomegalovirus exposure and HLA in healthy donors. The CDR3 is 15 residues long. CDR1 is MNHEY, CDR2 SVGAGI, per germline. V lost 2 bases to trimming and J lost 2 bases; unmatched junction nucleotides: 3. Notes on this clone: Its specificity is not known.

PCR was performed using 60 Vbeta and 13 Jbeta primers. Sequencing was performed with immunoSEQ multiplex PCR; in TCRdb, only in-frame clones are kept and a portion is missing. The sample lists 130,000 to 150,000 clones, 78% seen once, with about 2.4% in the top ten. Findings of the study overall: The investigators catalogued 150 to 200 TCR beta chains as cytomegalovirus-associated. There were some public TCRs occurring in many donors, but most TCR sequences were rare.

Sequencing was performed on PBMCs. V usage is TRBV6-5 and J usage is TRBJ1-2, with 9 bases identical to TRBD1. This clonotype originated in a woman under 30 in good health and CMV-seropositive. The CDR3: CASSYSGTGNYGYTF. The CDR3 region has the DNA TGTGCCAGCAGTTACAGTGGGACAGGGAACTATGGCTACACCTTC.